This T cell receptor beta chain was sequenced in a study of blood T cells in healthy people across ages. CDR3 size: 15 residues. Germline V gene lookup returns CDR1 MNHEY and CDR2 SVGAGI. Whole-study findings and limits: Compared with aged donors, long-lived donors showed fewer expanded clones, suggesting selection. Measured against age, TCR beta diversity per million T cells decreased in a roughly linear manner.

Together with a sample-barcoded 5' primer, a J-beta primer mix was included in a second PCR lasting roughly 6 to 12 cycles. TCRdb reanalysed the 5' RACE reads using MiXCR and keeps one entry per CDR3 protein. The sample lists 700,000 to 900,000 distinct CDR3 sequences; roughly 26% were seen once. This clonotype turned up a few times. The target antigen is unknown. A much larger clone sits a single nucleotide away, making a read error possible. The sample also formed part of further work on T cells of mothers and their children. As reported in that work: Overlap in related mother-child pairs always slightly exceeded unrelated pairs, never significantly.

The genes are TRBV6-5 and TRBJ2-5; D uncertain. The end of the DNA aligns better with TRBJ2-7, so the J call may be wrong. The sample consisted of blood. The clonotype originates from a boy aged 5-17 years in good health. The DNA for the CDR3 is TGTGCCAGCAGTTATAGTTTAGGCAGCTCCTACGAGCAGTACTTC. Its protein product is CASSYSLGSSYEQYF.